Listed here are 25 T cell receptor beta chains from one sample, sequenced in a study of Graves' ophthalmopathy and Graves' hyperthyroidism. TCR beta CDR3 regions were amplified from RNA transcripts. Amplification began with first-round RT-PCR using HTBI primers, then second-round multiplex PCR was performed. TCRdb re-derived calls from the multiplex PCR reads in MiXCR, one entry per CDR3 protein. This sample has over a million distinct CDR3 sequences, with less than 45% found just once. Sequenced input: peripheral blood or thyroid tissue (not recorded which). Source of these receptors: an adult man with Graves' hyperthyroidism.

The CDR3: CASSLAGGPGNQPQHF. CDR3 sequence (DNA): TGCGCCAGCAGCTTGGCCGGGGGGCCAGGGAATCAGCCCCAGCATTTT. The chain couples TRBV5-1 to TRBJ1-5; TRBD1 might be the D (6 bases). Germline CDR1 reads SGHRS; CDR2 reads YFSETQ. V was cut by 0 bases and J by 4 bases, with 14 bases left in between. This CDR3 is built from 16 residues.

This clonotype was recorded at least ten times. CDR3 nucleotides: TGCGCCAGCAGCCAAGGCAGGGGAAGCAATCAGCCCCAGCATTTT. Translated: CASSQGRGSNQPQHF. V usage is TRBV4-3 and J usage is TRBJ1-5, with a weak D call TRBD1 (6 bases). V was clipped by 1 base and J by 1 base, with 8 bases between them. Germline CDR1 LGHNA, CDR2 YSLEER. This CDR3 has 15 amino acids.

The V call is TRBV29-1, the J call TRBJ2-3; D possibly corresponds to TRBD1 (6 bases). The CDR3 loop spans 11 amino acids. Trimming took 5 bases from V and 11 from J, leaving 14 bases between them. The germline V gene has CDR1 SQVTM and CDR2 ANQGSEA. The CDR3 protein is CSVLSGDEQYF. The CDR3 DNA follows: TGCAGCGTTCTCTCAGGGGATGAGCAGTATTTT.

The chain employs TRBV7-7 and TRBJ1-6, with TRBD1 identical over 7 bases. The J segment lost 6 bases and the V segment lost 8 bases, leaving 10 bases of the junction unmatched. The CDR3 runs to 15 residues. Germline loops: CDR1 SSHAT, CDR2 FNYEAQ (reference sequence). The CDR3 is CASGTGTAFNSPLHF. CDR3 nucleotides: TGTGCCAGCGGCACCGGGACAGCCTTTAATTCACCCCTCCACTTT.

The V call is TRBV7-9, the J call TRBJ1-2; no clear D gene. V was cut by 5 bases and J by 4 bases, with 11 bases left in between. The germline CDR1 and CDR2 sequences are SEHNR and FQNEAQ (reference sequence). The CDR3 consists of 13 residues. CDR3 sequence: CASSRGRSYGYTF. The CDR3 region has the DNA TGTGCCAGCAGCCGAGGACGGTCCTATGGCTACACCTTC.

There are many counts of this clonotype. The V and J genes are TRBV15 and TRBJ2-5; TRBD1 is a possible D gene (6 bases). The CDR3 length is 15 residues. Germline V CDR1 and CDR2: LNHNV, YYDKDF (reference sequence). Trimming pared 3 bases from V and 2 bases from J, leaving 13 bases between. The CDR3 nucleotides read TGTGCCACCAGCAGCGATCTTGGACAGCAAGAGACCCAGTACTTC. This translates into CATSSDLGQQETQYF.

This clonotype has only a few counts. The rearrangement joins TRBV10-3 to TRBJ2-5; 9 nucleotides line up with TRBD1. Germline-derived CDR1 and CDR2 are ENHRY and SYGVKD. V lost 5 bases, J lost 13 bases, and 14 bases stayed unmatched. This CDR3 comprises 14 residues. The CDR3 spells CAISNTGGAEDVYF. In DNA, the CDR3 is TGTGCCATCAGTAATACAGGGGGCGCGGAAGATGTGTACTTC.

This clonotype appeared once. The V gene is TRBV10-3, the J gene TRBJ1-6; D perhaps matches TRBD1 (5 bases). V lost 6 bases and J lost 7, with 13 bases in between. CDR1 and CDR2 (germline): ENHRY, SYGVKD. This CDR3 contains 14 residues. CDR3 loop: CAIRAGRPNSPLHF. The CDR3 DNA reads TGTGCCATCAGGGCGGGACGGCCAAATTCACCCCTCCACTTT.

V and J are TRBV29-1 and TRBJ1-1; D unclear. V dropped 7 bases and J dropped 11 bases, with 17 bases sitting between them. Per germline, CDR1 SQVTM and CDR2 ANQGSEA. There are 11 residues in the CDR3. Written as DNA, the CDR3 is TGCAGCGGAGGGAGCACATATGAGGCTTTCTTT. This gives the protein CSGGSTYEAFF.

At least ten counts were recorded for this clonotype. V usage is TRBV9 and J usage is TRBJ1-5; D gene ambiguous. The CDR3 length is 13 residues. CDR1 is SGDLS and CDR2 is YYNGEE in the germline V gene. V was cut by 0 bases and J by 7 bases, with 8 bases left in between. Here the CDR3 reads CASSVDPSQPQHF. CDR3 nucleotides: TGTGCCAGCAGCGTAGACCCTTCGCAGCCCCAGCATTTT.

The V and J genes are TRBV29-1 and TRBJ1-1; D possibly corresponds to TRBD1 (6 bases). Between the trimmed V and J ends, which lost 5 bases and 0 bases, there was a span of 13 bases. This CDR3 has 14 residues. Germline V gene sequence: CDR1 SQVTM, CDR2 ANQGSEA. The CDR3 region has the DNA TGCAGCGTTCGTCAGGGGCAGCTGAACACTGAAGCTTTCTTT. It codes for CSVRQGQLNTEAFF.

This clonotype was seen only a few times. V usage is TRBV5-1 and J usage is TRBJ1-5; 9 bases are shared with TRBD1. After removal of 4 bases from V and 6 bases from J, the junction contained 5 bases not matched to a gene. The CDR3 extends over 14 amino acids. Germline CDR1 is SGHRS and CDR2 is YFSETQ. Here the CDR3 reads CASSEDRGSQPQHF. DNA for the CDR3: TGCGCCAGCAGCGAGGACAGGGGAAGTCAGCCCCAGCATTTT.

This clonotype was counted only a few times. The chain has TRBV12-3 or TRBV12-4 and TRBJ2-2, with D uncertain. Trimming removed 0 bases from V and 6 bases from J, with 17 bases in between. The CDR3 is 17 amino acids. The chain's CDR3 is CASSLALSTTQSGELFF. In nucleotides, the CDR3 is TGTGCCAGCAGTTTAGCGCTATCCACAACACAATCCGGGGAGCTGTTTTTT.

This clonotype showed up just a few times. The rearrangement links TRBV5-4 to TRBJ2-2; D is unclear. The CDR3 is made up of 14 amino acids. Germline V gene data show CDR1 as SGHNT and CDR2 as YYREEE (reference sequence). V gave up 4 bases and J gave up 0 bases, with 7 bases separating them. The CDR3 sequence is CASSPASNTGELFF. The CDR3 nucleotides read TGTGCCAGCAGCCCTGCCTCGAACACCGGGGAGCTGTTTTTT.

CDR3 nucleotide sequence: TGCGCCAGTAAGTTTGGACAGGGAGTAGGAGAGACCCAGTACTTC. Protein: CASKFGQGVGETQYF. This chain connects TRBV5-1 to TRBJ2-5; 8 positions agree with TRBD1. J lost 4 bases, V lost 8 bases, and 13 bases had no gene match. The germline CDR1 and CDR2 sequences are SGHRS and YFSETQ. CDR3 length: 15 residues.

There are a few counts of this clonotype. The chain links TRBV5-6 to TRBJ2-7; D ambiguous. Deletions cut 2 bases from V and 2 bases from J, with 11 bases between. This CDR3 contains 14 residues. Germline V lookup: CDR1 SGHDT, CDR2 YYEEEE. The CDR3 DNA reads as TGTGCCAGCAGCTTTGGATGGCCGACCTACGAGCAGTACTTC. It yields the protein CASSFGWPTYEQYF. The full variable domain, with the rest looked up from reference TRBV5-6 and TRBJ2-7, is DAGVTQSPTHLIKTRGQQVTLRCSPKSGHDTVSWYQQALGQGPQFIFQYYEEEERQRGNFPDRFSGHQFPNYSSELNVNALLLGDSALYLCASSFGWPTYEQYFGPGTRLTVT.

In this sample, this clonotype turned up many times. V and J are TRBV7-8 and TRBJ1-5; no reliable D call. Germline lookup yields CDR1 SGHVS and CDR2 FQNEAQ. Trimming removed 3 bases from V and 0 bases from J, with 9 bases in between. The CDR3 totals 15 residues. The CDR3 spells CASSFGTHSNQPQHF. CDR3 in DNA: TGTGCCAGCAGCTTCGGAACCCATAGCAATCAGCCCCAGCATTTT.

In its sample, this clonotype was seen a few times. V is TRBV29-1 and J is TRBJ1-4; TRBD1 is a possible D gene (5 bases). The CDR3 spans 13 residues. V was trimmed by 3 bases and J by 7 bases, leaving 12 bases between them. Per the germline V gene, CDR1 is SQVTM and CDR2 is ANQGSEA. This chain's CDR3 is CSVEAGYSEKLFF. CDR3 bases: TGCAGCGTTGAGGCAGGGTATAGTGAAAAACTGTTTTTT. The full variable domain, in which reference TRBV29-1 and TRBJ1-4 provide the parts outside the CDR3, is SAVISQKPSRDICQRGTSLTIQCQVDSQVTMMFWYRQQPGQSLTLIATANQGSEATYESGFVIDKFPISRPNLTFSTLTVSNMSPEDSSIYLCSVEAGYSEKLFFGSGTQLSVL.

With regard to this clonotype: Given a much more abundant clone one base away, this may be a read error. The chain is built from TRBV19 and TRBJ2-2; D possibly matches TRBD1 or TRBD2 (5 bases each). Germline CDR1 is LNHDA and CDR2 is SQIVND (reference sequence). The CDR3 contains 17 residues. CDR3 nucleotides: TGTGCCAGTAGTTCTCGGTGGGGACCCTCGAACACCGAGGAGCTGTTTTTT. The encoded protein is CASSSRWGPSNTEELFF.

V is TRBV20-1 and J is TRBJ2-5; possibly TRBD1 or TRBD2 for D (5 bases each). Deletions cut 0 bases from V and 4 bases from J, with 12 bases between. The CDR3 sequence is 14 residues long. Germline assignment: CDR1 DFQATT and CDR2 SNEGSKA (reference sequence). DNA of the CDR3: TGCAGTGCTAGAGATGCGGCAGGGAGAGAGACCCAGTACTTC. This gives the protein CSARDAAGRETQYF.

In its sample, this clonotype was seen many times. This chain connects TRBV7-9 to TRBJ2-7; TRBD1 agrees at 8 bases. The CDR3 consists of 15 residues. Germline-derived CDR1 and CDR2 are SEHNR and FQNEAQ (reference sequence). Germline trimming cut 5 bases from V and 3 bases from J; bases unmatched to any gene: 9. CDR3 in DNA: TGTGCCAGCAGCAGACCCGGACAGGGCCTCTACGAGCAGTACTTC. Residues: CASSRPGQGLYEQYF.

This clonotype was picked up many times. CDR3 amino acids: CASSPKSRHSIGETQYF. The CDR3 nucleotides read TGTGCCAGCAGCCCAAAATCTCGGCACTCCATAGGAGAGACCCAGTACTTC. This rearrangement joins TRBV7-8 to TRBJ2-5; no definite D call. Germline assignment: CDR1 SGHVS and CDR2 FQNEAQ. The V and J ends lost 5 bases and 4 bases respectively, with 23 bases between them. The CDR3 consists of 17 residues.

V and J are TRBV24-1 and TRBJ2-5; D may correspond to TRBD1 or TRBD2 (5 bases each). Germline V CDR1 and CDR2: KGHDR, SFDVKD. The germline V and J ends were trimmed by 9 bases and 2 bases, with 9 bases remaining between them. The CDR3 spans 12 residues. In DNA, the CDR3 is TGTGCCACCCCGGGGCAACAAGAGACCCAGTACTTC. The encoded protein is CATPGQQETQYF.

CDR3 residues: CASSKEAGRALDGTIYF. DNA for the CDR3: TGTGCCAGCAGCAAAGAGGCGGGACGAGCTTTGGATGGCACCATATATTTT. This rearrangement joins TRBV7-9 to TRBJ1-3, with TRBD1 as a possible D gene (5 bases). Germline V gene sequence: CDR1 SEHNR, CDR2 FQNEAQ (reference sequence). The CDR3 runs 17 residues. V was cut by 5 bases and J by 9 bases, with 26 bases left in between. Complete variable domain (other parts from reference TRBV7-9 and TRBJ1-3): DTGVSQNPRHKITKRGQNVTFRCDPISEHNRLYWYRQTLGQGPEFLTYFQNEAQLEKSRLLSDRFSAERPKGSFSTLEIQRTEQGDSAMYLCASSKEAGRALDGTIYFGEGSWLTVV.

The chain couples TRBV5-5 to TRBJ2-5, with 7 bases fitting TRBD2. The CDR3 is made up of 16 amino acids. The germline CDR1 and CDR2 sequences are SGHKS and YYEKEE (reference sequence). The trim removed 0 bases at V and 4 bases at J, leaving 9 bases unmatched. The CDR3 bases are TGTGCCAGCAGCTTGGCCGGAATGGGAGGGGCAGAGACCCAGTACTTC. Amino acid sequence: CASSLAGMGGAETQYF.